This T cell receptor (beta chain) was recorded in a study of sequential checkpoint blockade in melanoma. Study-wide background: Patients were randomized 1:1 to nivolumab-then-ipilimumab or ipilimumab-then-nivolumab first-line. Both treatment sequences were followed by maintenance nivolumab.

The protocol was immunoSEQ multiplex PCR, while the TCRdb copy is restricted to in-frame clones and leaves out a portion. Of 3,500 to 4,500 clones listed, approximately 56% are singletons. This CDR3 has 16 amino acids. The germline V gene encodes CDR1 SGHAT and CDR2 FQNNGV. Deletions cut 0 bases from V and 6 bases from J, with 17 bases between. Indicated treatment: randomized to nivolumab then ipilimumab (arm A) or the reverse (arm B). None of the patients previously received DNA-damaging chemotherapy. V usage is TRBV11-2 and J usage is TRBJ1-2; D is unclear. This receptor was taken from a human donor with melanoma. Sequences were derived from CD8+ T cells sorted from blood (inferred from file names), sampled from a patient given nivolumab and ipilimumab in sequence. CDR3 bases: TGTGCCAGCAGCTTAGATATAGAGATGCCGAGCGATGGCTACACCTTC. Translation: CASSLDIEMPSDGYTF.